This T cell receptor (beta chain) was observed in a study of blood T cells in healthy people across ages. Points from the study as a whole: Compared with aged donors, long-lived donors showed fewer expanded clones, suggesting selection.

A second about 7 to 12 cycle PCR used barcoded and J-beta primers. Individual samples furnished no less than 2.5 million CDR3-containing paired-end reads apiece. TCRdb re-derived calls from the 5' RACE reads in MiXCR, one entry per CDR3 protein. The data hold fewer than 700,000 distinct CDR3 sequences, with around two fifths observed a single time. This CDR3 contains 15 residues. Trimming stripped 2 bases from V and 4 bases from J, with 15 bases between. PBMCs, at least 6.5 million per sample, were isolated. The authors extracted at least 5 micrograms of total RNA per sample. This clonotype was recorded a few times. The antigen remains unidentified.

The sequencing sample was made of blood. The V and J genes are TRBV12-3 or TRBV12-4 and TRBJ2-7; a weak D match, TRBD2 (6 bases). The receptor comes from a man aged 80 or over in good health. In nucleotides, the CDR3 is TGTGCCAGCAGTTTACGGGGGTCCCCCACATACGAGCAGTACTTC. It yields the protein CASSLRGSPTYEQYF.